Listed below are T cell receptor beta chains from one sample, sequenced in a study of read filtering for tumor transcriptome and immune sequencing. TCRdb recomputed calls from the reads with MiXCR, one row per CDR3 protein. The data contain roughly 130,000 distinct CDR3 sequences, under 15% of them seen just once; the ten biggest clones take up approximately 10%. Sequences were obtained from a population of CD138-negative cells sorted from bone marrow. These receptor sequences come from a donor at least 40 years old with multiple myeloma. CDR3s include the opening cysteine and the closing phenylalanine or tryptophan. The D gene is left open where the match is weak.

V	J	D	CDR3
TRBV20-1	TRBJ2-7	TRBD2	CSAPGGRGVLYEQYF
TRBV27	TRBJ2-5	TRBD1	CASSLWGDRETQYF
TRBV19	TRBJ2-1	.	CASSRSASSYNEQFF
TRBV7-9	TRBJ2-1	TRBD2	CASSPGGASYNEQFF
TRBV7-9	TRBJ2-5	.	CASSSSGVGETQYF
TRBV29-1	TRBJ2-1	.	CSLGWAENEQFF
TRBV29-1	TRBJ1-1	.	CSVGTGLGRGAFF
TRBV29-1	TRBJ2-1	.	CSVGQGGKYNEQFF
TRBV7-9	TRBJ2-7	TRBD1	CASSSTGGESYEQYF
TRBV7-4	TRBJ2-5	TRBD2	CASSLEASGRETQYF
TRBV29-1	TRBJ1-1	TRBD1	CSFMGQPNTEAFF
TRBV19	TRBJ2-2	TRBD2	CASKQGLGTGELFF
TRBV7-2	TRBJ2-7	.	CASSFAGTNEQYF
TRBV19	TRBJ2-1	TRBD2	CASRRGGTSGSSQGTNKSFF
TRBV7-2	TRBJ2-7	TRBD2	CASSFGIAGTRSYEQYF
TRBV29-1	TRBJ1-1	.	CCVEDTAERGASF
TRBV7-9	TRBJ2-3	.	CASSLAQRTDTQYF
TRBV29-1	TRBJ2-1	TRBD1	CSVAIGGAYNEQFF
TRBV2	TRBJ2-7	.	CASQKKGGEGPYEQYF
TRBV5-6	TRBJ2-3	.	CASSRDFSTDTQYF
TRBV6-6	TRBJ1-2	TRBD1	CASIPTGQGVYGYTF
TRBV4-1	TRBJ2-2	.	CASSPRLNTGELFF
TRBV12-3/TRBV12-4	TRBJ1-1	.	CASSLTGRGTEAFF
TRBV7-9	TRBJ2-3	.	CAPHTVTQYF
TRBV7-2	TRBJ2-5	.	CASSQGRGSETQYF
TRBV20-1	TRBJ1-1	.	CSARELLRGTGTEAFF
TRBV5-1	TRBJ2-3	.	CASSLVEVGTDTQYF
TRBV2	TRBJ2-5	TRBD1	CASRERTGDQTQYF
TRBV12-3/TRBV12-4	TRBJ2-3	.	CASTLARTDTQYF
TRBV7-9	TRBJ2-7	TRBD1	CASSLGTGKNEQYF
TRBV21-1	TRBJ2-3	.	CASSPNWGGASTDTQYF
TRBV6-1	TRBJ2-2	.	CASRAATVNPGELFF
TRBV11-1	TRBJ2-2	.	CASSLDFGAGELFF
TRBV18	TRBJ2-5	TRBD2	CASSPSAGAPETQYF
TRBV6-5	TRBJ2-1	TRBD2	CASSAGTSGTSWQFF
TRBV7-9	TRBJ1-4	.	CASSLKIGGWGEKLFF
TRBV15	TRBJ2-1	.	CATSRVEDGNEQSF
TRBV5-1	TRBJ2-1	TRBD1	CASSLVGSGGSHNEQFF
TRBV9	TRBJ2-1	TRBD2	CASSVTSEGIMFF
TRBV4-2	TRBJ2-7	TRBD2	CASSQDLAGGREQYF
TRBV19	TRBJ2-1	.	CASRSPPGVDEQFF
TRBV20-1	TRBJ2-3	TRBD2	CSTRGAGGPGDTQYF
TRBV7-9	TRBJ1-1	TRBD1	CASIKEGAATEAFF
TRBV29-1	TRBJ2-3	.	CSVEKGSVGADTQYF
TRBV6-6	TRBJ2-5	.	CASSRTEETQYF
TRBV4-1	TRBJ1-3	.	CASSQDYPGSGNTIYF
TRBV19	TRBJ1-4	.	CASSITPAGFNEKLFF
TRBV29-1	TRBJ1-1	.	CSVKSNTEAFF